This entry concerns a single T cell receptor (beta chain). This sample was included in a study of T-cell reconstitution after alpha-beta-depleted transplantation in children. This CDR3 region has 14 residues. CDR1 SGDLS and CDR2 YYNGEE come from the germline V gene. V was trimmed by 4 bases and J by 3 bases, leaving 11 bases between them. A library of TCRbeta sequences, prepared with unique molecular identifiers, was generated. TCRdb re-analysed the PCR reads in MiXCR, keeping a single row per CDR3 protein. The sample records around 960,000 distinct CDR3 sequences, about 29% being singletons. This receptor was identified in a boy younger than two who had a stem cell transplant for SCID, so the T cells may come from the graft donor. Sample: PBMCs, mostly from graft donor cells, taken 360 days after TCRalphabeta/CD19-depleted stem cell transplant. The chain employs TRBV9 and TRBJ1-5; D remains ambiguous. CDR3 sequence: CASSSQEVNQPQHF. For the CDR3, the DNA is TGTGCCAGCAGCTCCCAGGAGGTCAATCAGCCCCAGCATTTT.